The 7 T cell receptor beta chains below were found in one sample sequenced in a study of siplizumab effects on memory and regulatory T cells. Assay used: immunoSEQ multiplex PCR; TCRdb lists only in-frame clones, some missing. The profile shows about 110,000 clones, roughly 92% of them singletons. Sequenced sample: CD4+ T cells sorted from blood. The receptors here all came from a human donor in good health.

The sample holds one count of this clone. The rearrangement joins TRBV4-2 to TRBJ2-5; D is perhaps TRBD1 (6 bases). Germline V gene lookup returns CDR1 LGHNA and CDR2 YNFKEQ. The germline V and J ends were trimmed by 0 bases and 5 bases, with 7 bases remaining between them. CDR3 length: 13 residues. This CDR3 is CASSQERGETQYF. The CDR3 DNA follows: TGTGCCAGCAGCCAAGAGAGGGGGGAGACCCAGTACTTC.

This clone was counted a few times. The chain recombines TRBV7-2 with TRBJ2-5; D is undetermined. Trimming left V 3 bases short and J 1 base short, with 6 bases between. The CDR3 contains 13 residues. Germline V lookup: CDR1 SGHTA, CDR2 FQGNSA. The CDR3 loop is CASSLSPQETQYF. The CDR3, as DNA: TGTGCCAGCAGCTTGAGTCCCCAAGAGACCCAGTACTTC. The complete variable domain, with remaining parts taken from reference TRBV7-2 and TRBJ2-5, reads GAGVSQSPSNKVTEKGKDVELRCDPISGHTALYWYRQSLGQGLEFLIYFQGNSAPDKSGLPSDRFSAERTGGSVSTLTIQRTQQEDSAVYLCASSLSPQETQYFGPGTRLLVL.

This clone was found once. V and J are TRBV2 and TRBJ2-6, with TRBD2 as a possible D gene (5 bases). V was clipped by 7 bases and J by 3 bases, with 13 bases between them. CDR3 length equals 15 residues. CDR1 and CDR2 from the germline V gene are SNHLY and FYNNEI. The DNA for the CDR3 is TGTGCCAGCACCCTGGAAAGCGGTGGGGCCAACGTCCTGACTTTC. It translates to CASTLESGGANVLTF. Full variable domain (rest looked up from reference TRBV2 and TRBJ2-6): EPEVTQTPSHQVTQMGQEVILRCVPISNHLYFYWYRQILGQKVEFLVSFYNNEISEKSEIFDDQFSVERPDGSNFTLKIRSTKLEDSAMYFCASTLESGGANVLTFGAGSRLTVL.

The V gene is TRBV10-1, the J gene TRBJ2-1; possibly TRBD2 for D (6 bases). Deletions cut 4 bases from V and 5 bases from J, with 21 bases between. The CDR3 contains 17 residues. Per germline, CDR1 WNHNN and CDR2 SYGVQD (reference sequence). CDR3 protein: CASSAGTGLATNNEQFF. CDR3 bases: TGCGCCAGCAGTGCTGGGACGGGGCTAGCGACTAACAATGAGCAGTTCTTC.

CDR3 sequence reads: CASSLRRTGANSPLHF. The CDR3 DNA sequence: TGCGCCAGCAGCTTGCGACGGACAGGGGCTAATTCACCCCTCCACTTT. The chain couples TRBV5-1 to TRBJ1-6; TRBD1 agrees at 9 bases. This CDR3 contains 16 residues. Looked up from germline, CDR1 is SGHRS and CDR2 is YFSETQ. Losses at the gene ends were 1 base for V and 6 bases for J; bases not matched to a gene: 5.

The chain combines TRBV5-1 with TRBJ1-1, with D perhaps matching TRBD1 (5 bases). Germline V gene data show CDR1 as SGHRS and CDR2 as YFSETQ. CDR3 length: 14 amino acids. V gave up 7 bases and J gave up 4 bases, with 17 bases separating them. The CDR3 DNA is TGCGCCAGCGGCCCGGGACGGGAAGGCACTGAAGCTTTCTTT. Protein: CASGPGREGTEAFF.

This sequence joins TRBV2 and TRBJ1-1; D remains unclear. Germline V gene data show CDR1 as SNHLY and CDR2 as FYNNEI. The CDR3 has 13 amino acids. The V end lost 7 bases, the J end lost 5 bases, and 14 bases lay between the germline ends. CDR3 protein: CASNRFPGTEAFF. As DNA, the CDR3 is TGTGCCAGCAACCGATTCCCTGGGACTGAAGCTTTCTTT.